Listed here are 30 T cell receptor beta chains from one sample, sequenced in a study of T cells in women clearing cervical HPV infection. The repertoire was sequenced with immunoSEQ multiplex PCR; TCRdb's copy has only in-frame clones and lacks some. The record lists roughly 30,000 clones, of which the ten most abundant hold roughly 15%. The sequencing sample was made of blood buffy coat. These receptor sequences come from a woman between 18 and 70 years old with a cervical HPV16 infection that either progressed to CIN3+ or cleared (not recorded which).

To note about this clone: Sequencing ends 3 residues short of the CDR3 end; the germline J gene provides the rest. This chain uses TRBV12-3 or TRBV12-4 with TRBJ2-4; 8 nucleotides match TRBD2. This CDR3 region has 15 residues. The V gene end was trimmed by 8 bases and the J gene end by 1 base; junction bases not matched to a gene: 7. The sequenced CDR3 bases are TGTGCCAGCGCCCCCCGGGGGGGGGCCAAAAACATT. Encoded protein: CASAPRGGAKNI. The full CDR3 protein is CASAPRGGAKNIQYF.

On this clone itself: The CDR3 end lies 3 residues beyond the end of the read and is filled in from the germline J gene. The gene calls are TRBV5-1 and TRBJ2-3, with a possible D match to TRBD1 (5 bases). V was clipped by 6 bases and J by 1 base, with 15 bases between them. The germline CDR1 and CDR2 sequences are SGHRS and YFSETQ. CDR3 length: 15 residues. The CDR3 loop is CASKTRDSGTDTQYF. The covered CDR3 bases are TGCGCCAGCAAAACCCGAGACAGCGGCACAGATACG.

For this clone: The CDR3 end is not reached by the read, which stops 3 residues before it; the germline J gene fills it in. The chain is built from TRBV2 and TRBJ2-2, with a weak D call TRBD2 (6 bases). CDR3 length: 15 residues. Trimming removed 6 bases from V and 1 base from J, with 12 bases in between. Germline assignment: CDR1 SNHLY and CDR2 FYNNEI. The CDR3 bases that were read are TGTGCCAGCAGCGGGGGTAGCGTGAACACCGGGGAG. It encodes CASSGGSVNTGE. The full CDR3 is CASSGGSVNTGELFF.

Concerning this clone itself: The read halts 3 residues ahead of the CDR3 end, with the missing end drawn from the germline J gene. The J gene is TRBJ1-4, the V gene TRBV7-3; perhaps TRBD1 as D (6 bases). This CDR3 contains 13 residues. Germline CDR1 and CDR2: SGHTA and FQGTGA. CDR3 residues: CASSSQGNSPLFF. Partial CDR3 DNA: TGTGCCAGCAGCAGTCAGGGGAATTCACCA.

Regarding this clone: The read ends 3 residues shy of where the CDR3 ends; the end is completed using the germline J gene. This chain connects TRBV7-6 to TRBJ2-1; 13 positions match TRBD2. With 5 bases clipped from V and 7 bases from J, the junction kept 8 bases outside the gene matches. From germline, CDR1 is SGHVS and CDR2 FNYEAQ. There are 16 residues in the CDR3. CDR3 amino acids: CASSLRLAGGLNEQFF. CDR3 DNA (partial): TGTGCCAGCAGCCTCCGACTAGCGGGAGGACTAAATGAG.

As concerns this clone: The CDR3 end is not reached by the read, which stops 3 residues before it; the germline J gene fills it in. This sequence joins TRBV5-5 and TRBJ2-2; D call uncertain. CDR3 length: 13 residues. Germline V gives CDR1 SGHKS, CDR2 YYEKEE (reference sequence). CDR3 region: CASSPASEKKLFF. CDR3 DNA (partial): TGTGCCAGCAGCCCCGCCAGCGAGAAAAAG.

Worth noting for this clone: The read is 3 residues too short to cover the CDR3 end, so that end is filled in from the germline J gene. V and J are TRBV10-3 and TRBJ2-2, with TRBD1 identical over 7 bases. The CDR3 spans 16 residues. J gave up 2 bases and V 1 base, and 4 bases lay outside the gene matches. The germline CDR1 and CDR2 sequences are ENHRY and SYGVKD. The CDR3: CAISEWDSPNTGELFF. The CDR3 DNA, read in part, is TGTGCCATCAGTGAGTGGGACAGCCCCAACACCGGGGAG.

Turning to this clone: With the read ending 3 residues before the CDR3 end, the germline J gene is used to fill in that end. The V and J genes are TRBV5-1 and TRBJ2-1; tentatively, D is TRBD2 (7 bases). V was trimmed by 4 bases and J by 4 bases, leaving 12 bases between them. Germline-derived CDR1 and CDR2 are SGHRS and YFSETQ. The CDR3 consists of 14 residues. CDR3 in amino acids: CASSPGGPYNEQFF. Incomplete CDR3 DNA: TGCGCCAGCAGCCCGGGGGGCCCATACAATGAG. The entire variable domain, with the rest obtained from reference TRBV5-1 and TRBJ2-1, is as follows: KAGVTQTPRYLIKTRGQQVTLSCSPISGHRSVSWYQQTPGQGLQFLFEYFSETQRNKGNFPGRFSGRQFSNSRSEMNVSTLELGDSALYLCASSPGGPYNEQFFGPGTRLTVL.

A word on this clone: The read ends 3 residues early relative to the CDR3; the germline J gene fills the gap. The rearrangement uses TRBV12-3 or TRBV12-4 and TRBJ2-3; TRBD2 might be the D (5 bases). V lost 2 bases to trimming and J lost 2 bases, with 11 bases between them. This CDR3 region has 15 residues. CDR3 bases read: TGTGCCAGCAGTTTAACGGGGTCTAACACAGATACG. Its translation is CASSLTGSNTDT. The whole CDR3 sequence is CASSLTGSNTDTQYF.

For this clone: At the DNA level, this CDR3 is encoded by other sequences in the same sample as well. CDR3 sequence: CASSNDRFGNTIYF. CDR3 DNA (partial): TGTGCCAGCAGCAACGACAGGTTTGGAAACACC. The chain carries TRBV13 and TRBJ1-3; weak D call: TRBD1 (6 bases). The read halts 3 residues ahead of the CDR3 end, with the missing end drawn from the germline J gene. The ends were cut back, 5 bases at V and 3 bases at J, with 11 bases in the middle. Germline loops: CDR1 PRHDT, CDR2 FYEKMQ (reference sequence). The CDR3 spans 14 residues.

Regarding this clone: The read stops 3 residues short of the end of the CDR3; the missing end is completed from the germline J gene. The V call is TRBV6-2 or TRBV6-3, the J call TRBJ2-1, with 9 bases aligning to TRBD2. There are 13 residues in the CDR3. The germline V gene encodes CDR1 MNHEY and CDR2 SVGEGT. Trimming cost V 6 bases and J 7 bases; bases outside gene matches: 4. The covered CDR3 bases are TGTGCCAGCAGCACAGCGGGAGGAAATGAG. This translates into CASSTAGGNE. The full CDR3 sequence reads CASSTAGGNEQFF.

Comment on this clone: Sequencing ends 3 residues short of the CDR3 end; the germline J gene provides the rest. The chain combines TRBV30 with TRBJ2-3; D uncertain. With 2 bases removed from V and 6 bases from J, the gap between germline ends came to 9 bases. This CDR3 spans 12 amino acids. Germline V gene lookup returns CDR1 GTSNPN and CDR2 SVGIG (reference sequence). CDR3 sequence: CAWSLRRDTQYF. The DNA read from the CDR3 is TGTGCCTGGAGTCTACGTCGGGATACG.

Details on this clone: The read gets to within 3 residues of the CDR3 end, and the germline J gene fills in the rest. V usage is TRBV7-2 and J usage is TRBJ2-1; 11 bases agree with TRBD2. The germline CDR1 and CDR2 sequences are SGHTA and FQGNSA. The CDR3 runs 15 residues. Trimming took 6 bases from V and 6 from J; bases not matched to a gene: 7. CDR3 DNA, as far as it was read: TGTGCCAGCAGACCTCCGGGACTAGCGGCCAATGAG. It codes for CASRPPGLAANE. The entire CDR3 is CASRPPGLAANEQFF.

In regard to this clone: The observed sequence ends 3 residues before the CDR3 terminus, with the missing tail filled in from the germline J gene. The chain has TRBV7-2 and TRBJ1-5, with D perhaps TRBD1 (6 bases). Germline V gene sequence: CDR1 SGHTA, CDR2 FQGNSA. The CDR3 contains 15 residues. Trimming cost V 1 base and J 4 bases, with 11 bases left between them. CDR3 sequence: CASSLGPGVNQPQHF. The part of the CDR3 DNA that was read is TGTGCCAGCAGCTTAGGACCAGGGGTTAATCAGCCC.

Concerning this clone itself: Read coverage stops 3 residues before the CDR3 terminus; the germline J gene supplies the remainder. This chain connects TRBV30 to TRBJ1-4; D perhaps matches TRBD1 (5 bases). The CDR3 loop spans 11 amino acids. The V gene lost 8 bases and the J gene lost 4 bases, with 8 bases spanning the gap. Per germline, CDR1 GTSNPN and CDR2 SVGIG (reference sequence). CDR3 in amino acids: CARGNNEKLFF. The part of the CDR3 DNA that was read is TGTGCCCGGGGGAATAATGAAAAA.

Remarks on this clone: The read ends 3 residues early relative to the CDR3; the germline J gene fills the gap. V usage is TRBV20-1 and J usage is TRBJ1-6, with 8 bases matching TRBD1. The CDR3 spans 16 residues. Trimming cost V 5 bases and J 6 bases; bases outside gene matches: 12. Germline V gives CDR1 DFQATT, CDR2 SNEGSKA (reference sequence). The sequenced part of the CDR3 DNA is TGCAGTGCTCCCCGAGGACAGGGACACACTAATTCACCC. This gives the protein CSAPRGQGHTNSP. In full, the CDR3 reads CSAPRGQGHTNSPLHF.

The CDR3 loop is CASSVQGTLGQPQHF. The sequenced part of the CDR3 DNA is TGTGCCAGCAGTGTGCAGGGGACCTTGGGGCAGCCC. The chain is built from TRBV2 and TRBJ1-5; possibly TRBD1 for D (6 bases). Read sequence stops 3 residues before the CDR3 end, and the germline J gene provides the missing end. The V gene lost 4 bases and the J gene lost 7 bases, with 17 bases spanning the gap. This CDR3 spans 15 amino acids. CDR1 and CDR2 (germline): SNHLY, FYNNEI. The complete variable domain, with remaining parts taken from reference TRBV2 and TRBJ1-5, reads EPEVTQTPSHQVTQMGQEVILRCVPISNHLYFYWYRQILGQKVEFLVSFYNNEISEKSEIFDDQFSVERPDGSNFTLKIRSTKLEDSAMYFCASSVQGTLGQPQHFGDGTRLSIL.

About this clone itself: The DNA ends 3 residues before the CDR3 does, and the rest of the CDR3 is filled in from the germline J gene. The chain uses TRBV20-1 and TRBJ2-2; weak D call: TRBD1 (6 bases). The CDR3 sequence is 14 residues long. Between the trimmed V and J ends, which lost 6 bases and 4 bases, there was a span of 15 bases. Germline CDR1 is DFQATT and CDR2 is SNEGSKA (reference sequence). CDR3 bases read: TGCAGTGCCAGGGGACACCTAAGCACCGGGGAG. It is translated as CSARGHLSTGE. The full CDR3 is CSARGHLSTGELFF.

A note on this clone: The read terminates 3 residues before the CDR3 end, so the remaining end is supplied by the germline J gene. The chain is built from TRBV11-2 and TRBJ1-2; perhaps TRBD1 as D (5 bases). The CDR3 spans 15 residues. Germline V CDR1 and CDR2: SGHAT, FQNNGV. Partial CDR3 DNA: TGTGCCAGCAGCTTAAGCGGGGGAAGCACAGATACC. It yields the protein CASSLSGGSTDT. The whole CDR3 region reads CASSLSGGSTDTYTF.

The CDR3 region is CASTPGQTNEKLFF. The DNA read from the CDR3 is TGTGCCAGCACCCCGGGACAAACTAATGAAAAA. This sequence joins TRBV7-9 and TRBJ1-4; D is possibly TRBD1 (6 bases). The read finishes 3 residues shy of the CDR3 end, and the germline J gene is used to complete it. Between the trimmed V and J ends, which lost 7 bases and 1 base, there was a span of 10 bases. Germline values: CDR1 SEHNR, CDR2 FQNEAQ (reference sequence). The CDR3 has 14 residues.

CDR3 region: CSARDPGSSSPLFF. Partial CDR3 DNA: TGCAGTGCTAGAGATCCAGGGAGTAGCTCACCA. This chain joins TRBV20-1 and TRBJ1-4, with D maybe TRBD1 (5 bases). Read coverage stops 3 residues before the CDR3 terminus; the germline J gene supplies the remainder. Germline assignment: CDR1 DFQATT and CDR2 SNEGSKA (reference sequence). The CDR3 is made up of 14 amino acids.

In regard to this clone: Mismatch with germline at one junction end may stem from a read error. The CDR3 DNA, read in part, is TGTGCCAGTAGTATTGGACACCAAAATCGGCCC. Protein product: CASSIGHQNRP. From start to end, the CDR3 is CASSIGHQNRPQHF. This chain uses TRBV19 with TRBJ1-5; weak D call: TRBD1 (5 bases). The read ends 3 residues early relative to the CDR3; the germline J gene fills the gap. This CDR3 has 14 amino acids. Germline V gives CDR1 LNHDA, CDR2 SQIVND (reference sequence).

The CDR3 region is CASSTQRERSETQYF. Incomplete CDR3 DNA: TGCGCCAGCAGCACCCAGCGGGAGCGGTCGGAGACG. This chain links TRBV5-1 with TRBJ2-3; TRBD2 matches 8 bases. Read coverage stops 3 residues before the CDR3 terminus; the germline J gene supplies the remainder. The germline V gene encodes CDR1 SGHRS and CDR2 YFSETQ. The length of the CDR3 is 15 residues.

Concerning this clone itself: The read is 3 residues too short to cover the CDR3 end, so that end is filled in from the germline J gene. V usage is TRBV2 and J usage is TRBJ2-7, with D possibly TRBD2 on 5 matching bases. The V end lost 7 bases, the J end lost 6 bases, and 16 bases lay between the germline ends. CDR1 is SNHLY, CDR2 FYNNEI, per germline. The CDR3 loop spans 13 amino acids. CDR3 in amino acids: CASIEALGGEQYF. CDR3 bases read: TGTGCCAGCATCGAGGCGCTAGGAGGCGAG.

Comment on this clone: With the read ending 3 residues before the CDR3 end, the germline J gene is used to fill in that end. V and J are TRBV20-1 and TRBJ2-2; 7 nucleotides align to TRBD1. This CDR3 is built from 15 residues. The germline CDR1 and CDR2 sequences are DFQATT and SNEGSKA (reference sequence). J lost 2 bases, V lost 1 base, and 4 bases had no gene match. The CDR3 sequence is CSARGDSSNTGELFF. CDR3 DNA, as far as it was read: TGCAGTGCTAGAGGGGACAGTTCAAACACCGGGGAG.

In regard to this clone: The read ends 3 residues shy of where the CDR3 ends; the end is completed using the germline J gene. The V call is TRBV12-3 or TRBV12-4, the J call TRBJ1-1, with a possible D match to TRBD1 (6 bases). V lost 3 bases to trimming and J lost 0 bases, with 20 bases between them. The CDR3 runs to 18 residues. CDR3 residues: CASSFGGGWGGLNTEAFF. CDR3 DNA, as far as it was read: TGTGCCAGCAGTTTTGGGGGGGGCTGGGGGGGCTTGAACACTGAA.

Comments on this clone: The read gets to within 3 residues of the CDR3 end, and the germline J gene fills in the rest. This chain uses TRBV30 with TRBJ1-2; no definite D call. V lost 4 bases, J lost 2 bases, and 5 bases lay in between. Germline CDR1 GTSNPN, CDR2 SVGIG (reference sequence). The CDR3 covers 11 residues. The CDR3 here is CAWTSNYGYTF. Incomplete CDR3 DNA: TGTGCCTGGACAAGCAACTATGGC.

A remark on this clone: The CDR3 extends 3 residues past the end of the read, so its final part is completed from the germline J gene. J is TRBJ2-3 and V is TRBV2; 7 nucleotides agree with TRBD1. After removal of 5 bases from V and 2 bases from J, the junction contained 4 bases not matched to a gene. Germline-derived CDR1 and CDR2 are SNHLY and FYNNEI. The CDR3 runs to 14 residues. CDR3 bases read: TGTGCCAGCAGTCTCACAGGGGACACAGATACG. Protein sequence: CASSLTGDTDT. The full CDR3 reads CASSLTGDTDTQYF.

As regards this clone: Mismatch with germline at one junction end may stem from a read error. The CDR3 end is not reached by the read, which stops 3 residues before it; the germline J gene fills it in. The V call is TRBV18, the J call TRBJ2-1; 7 bases are a match to TRBD2. The V gene's germline CDR1 is KGHSH and CDR2 LQKENI. This CDR3 contains 15 residues. Partial CDR3 DNA: TGTGCCAGCTCCCCACTCGGGGGGATAAGGAATGAG. Its protein is CASSPLGGIRNE. Given in full, the CDR3 is CASSPLGGIRNEQFF.

Partial CDR3 DNA: TGCGCCAGCGATCTTGGGACAGGGGACCTGACAGATACG. It codes for CASDLGTGDLTDT. From start to end, the CDR3 is CASDLGTGDLTDTQYF. The chain couples TRBV4-1 to TRBJ2-3; 10 nucleotides align to TRBD1. The CDR3 end falls 3 residues outside the read, so it is completed with the germline J gene. The V segment lost 8 bases and the J segment 3 bases; nucleotides outside the gene matches: 11. Germline lookup yields CDR1 MGHRA and CDR2 YSYEKL. The CDR3 loop spans 16 amino acids.